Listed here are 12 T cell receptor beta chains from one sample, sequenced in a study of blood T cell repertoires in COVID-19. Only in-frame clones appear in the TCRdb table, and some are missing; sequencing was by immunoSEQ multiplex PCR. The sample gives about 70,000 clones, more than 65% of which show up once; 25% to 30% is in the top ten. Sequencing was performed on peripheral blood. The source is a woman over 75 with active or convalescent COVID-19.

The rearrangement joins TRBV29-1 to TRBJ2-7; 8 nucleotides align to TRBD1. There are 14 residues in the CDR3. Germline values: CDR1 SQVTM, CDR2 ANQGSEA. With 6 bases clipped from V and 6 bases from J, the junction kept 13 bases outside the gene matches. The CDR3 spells CSVVTGVRAIEQYF. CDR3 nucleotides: TGCAGCGTGGTGACAGGGGTTAGGGCCATCGAGCAGTACTTC.

The CDR3 protein is CASMGPWSYNEQFF. In nucleotides, the CDR3 is TGTGCCAGCATGGGGCCTTGGTCATACAATGAGCAGTTCTTC. The chain combines TRBV28 with TRBJ2-1; tentatively, D is TRBD1 (5 bases). The CDR3 is 14 residues long. V was shortened by 7 bases and J by 4 bases, with 14 bases between the two germline ends. Per the germline V gene, CDR1 is MDHEN and CDR2 is SYDVKM.

CDR3 DNA: TGTGCCAGCAATAGGGGAACCTCCGGCACCGGGGAGCTGTTTTTT. Amino acids: CASNRGTSGTGELFF. The chain uses TRBV2 and TRBJ2-2, with D tentatively TRBD1 (5 bases). CDR3 size: 15 residues. Deletions cut 7 bases from V and 4 bases from J, with 16 bases between. Germline CDR1 reads SNHLY; CDR2 reads FYNNEI.

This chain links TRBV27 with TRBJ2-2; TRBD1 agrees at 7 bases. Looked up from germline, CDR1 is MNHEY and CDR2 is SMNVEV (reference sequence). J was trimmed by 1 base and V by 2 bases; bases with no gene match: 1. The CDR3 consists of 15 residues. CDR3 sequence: CASSLQGVNTGELFF. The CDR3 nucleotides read TGTGCCAGCAGTTTACAGGGGGTGAACACCGGGGAGCTGTTTTTT.

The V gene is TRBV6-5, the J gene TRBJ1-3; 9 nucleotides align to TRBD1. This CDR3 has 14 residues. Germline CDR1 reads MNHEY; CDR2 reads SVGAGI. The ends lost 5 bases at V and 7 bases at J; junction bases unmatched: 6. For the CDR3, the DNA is TGTGCCAGCAGTAACGGACAGGGGAGGAACACCATATATTTT. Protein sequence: CASSNGQGRNTIYF.

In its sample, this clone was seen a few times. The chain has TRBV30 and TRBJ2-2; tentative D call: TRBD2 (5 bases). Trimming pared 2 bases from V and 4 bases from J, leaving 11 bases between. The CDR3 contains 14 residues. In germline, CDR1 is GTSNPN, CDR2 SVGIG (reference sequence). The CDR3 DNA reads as TGTGCCTGGAGTACCGGACTGATCACCGGGGAGCTGTTTTTT. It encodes CAWSTGLITGELFF.

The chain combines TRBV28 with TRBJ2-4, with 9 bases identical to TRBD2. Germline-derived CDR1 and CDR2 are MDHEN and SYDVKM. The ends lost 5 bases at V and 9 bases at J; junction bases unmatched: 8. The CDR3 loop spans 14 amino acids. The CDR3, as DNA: TGTGCCAGCAGTACCAAGCGGGGGGCGGGCATTCAGTACTTC. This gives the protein CASSTKRGAGIQYF.

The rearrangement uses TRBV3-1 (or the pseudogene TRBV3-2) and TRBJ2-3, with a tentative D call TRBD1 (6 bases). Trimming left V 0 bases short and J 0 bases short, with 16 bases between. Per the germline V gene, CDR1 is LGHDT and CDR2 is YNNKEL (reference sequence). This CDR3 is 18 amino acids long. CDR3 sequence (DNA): TGTGCCAGCAGCCAAGATCCTGCACAGGGTTCTAGCACAGATACGCAGTATTTT. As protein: CASSQDPAQGSSTDTQYF.

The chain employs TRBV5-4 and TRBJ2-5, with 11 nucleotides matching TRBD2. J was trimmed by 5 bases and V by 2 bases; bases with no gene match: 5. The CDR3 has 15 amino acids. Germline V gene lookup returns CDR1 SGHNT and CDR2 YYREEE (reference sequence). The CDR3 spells CASSFLAGGPETQYF. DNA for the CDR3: TGTGCCAGCAGCTTTTTAGCGGGGGGGCCTGAGACCCAGTACTTC.

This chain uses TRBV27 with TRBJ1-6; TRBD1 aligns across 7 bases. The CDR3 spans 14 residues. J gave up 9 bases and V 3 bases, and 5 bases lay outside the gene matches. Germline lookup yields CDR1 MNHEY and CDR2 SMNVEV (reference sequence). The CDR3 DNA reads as TGTGCCAGCAGTTTGGGACAGACGGGTTCACCCCTCCACTTT. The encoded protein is CASSLGQTGSPLHF.

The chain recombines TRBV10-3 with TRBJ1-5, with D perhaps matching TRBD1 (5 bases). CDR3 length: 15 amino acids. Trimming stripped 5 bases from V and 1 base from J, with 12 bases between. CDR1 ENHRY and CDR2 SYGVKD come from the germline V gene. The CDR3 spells CAISPGGSSNQPQHF. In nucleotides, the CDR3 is TGTGCCATCAGTCCTGGGGGGTCGAGCAATCAGCCCCAGCATTTT.

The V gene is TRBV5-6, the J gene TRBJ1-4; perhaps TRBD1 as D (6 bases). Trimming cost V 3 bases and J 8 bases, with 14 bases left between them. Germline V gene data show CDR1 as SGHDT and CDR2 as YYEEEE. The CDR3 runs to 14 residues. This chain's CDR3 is CASSSGDTPEKLFF. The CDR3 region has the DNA TGTGCCAGCAGCTCCGGGGACACCCCAGAAAAACTGTTTTTT.